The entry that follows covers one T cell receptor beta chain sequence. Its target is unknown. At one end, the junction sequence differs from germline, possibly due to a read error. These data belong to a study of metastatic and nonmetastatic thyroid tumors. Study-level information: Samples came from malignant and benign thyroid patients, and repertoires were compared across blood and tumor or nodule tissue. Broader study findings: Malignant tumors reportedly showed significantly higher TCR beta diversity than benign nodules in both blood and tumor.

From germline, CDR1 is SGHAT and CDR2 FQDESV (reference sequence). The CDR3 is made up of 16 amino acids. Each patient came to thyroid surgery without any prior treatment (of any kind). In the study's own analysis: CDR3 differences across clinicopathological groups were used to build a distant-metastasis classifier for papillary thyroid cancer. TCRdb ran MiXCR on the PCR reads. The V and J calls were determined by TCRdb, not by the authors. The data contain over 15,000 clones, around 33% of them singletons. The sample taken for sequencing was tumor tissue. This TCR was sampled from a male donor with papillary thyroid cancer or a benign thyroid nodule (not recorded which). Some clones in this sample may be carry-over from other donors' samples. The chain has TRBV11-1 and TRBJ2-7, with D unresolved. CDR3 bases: TGTTCCATCAGCCCCCCCGAGGCAGGCCTCTCCTACGAGCCGTACTTC. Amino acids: CSISPPEAGLSYEPYF.